One sample yielded the 28 T cell receptor beta chains listed below, sequenced in a study of cytomegalovirus exposure and HLA in healthy donors. Measured with immunoSEQ multiplex PCR; TCRdb has only the in-frame clones, and not every one. The table records some 170,000 clones, around 82% of them present only once. Sequencing was performed on PBMCs. The receptors come from a man in his thirties or forties in good health and CMV-seropositive.

J is TRBJ1-5 and V is TRBV11-3; 9 bases are shared with TRBD1. CDR1 is SGHNT and CDR2 is YENEEA in the germline V gene. There are 17 residues in the CDR3. Trimming at V came to 8 bases and at J to 5 bases, leaving 16 bases not matched to a gene. The CDR3 loop is CASPHAGTGKAHQPQHF. Written as DNA, the CDR3 is TGTGCCAGCCCCCACGCGGGGACAGGGAAGGCGCATCAGCCCCAGCATTTT.

This clone was seen more than once but under ten times. The J gene is TRBJ1-1, the V gene TRBV9; D gene unclear. V lost 0 bases, J lost 1 base, and 7 bases lay in between. The CDR3 length is 14 residues. From germline, CDR1 is SGDLS and CDR2 YYNGEE. The CDR3 spells CASSVGGRNTEAFF. CDR3 coding DNA: TGTGCCAGCAGCGTAGGAGGCAGGAACACTGAAGCTTTCTTT. Supplemented by reference TRBV9 and TRBJ1-1, the full variable domain reads DSGVTQTPKHLITATGQRVTLRCSPRSGDLSVYWYQQSLDQGLQFLIQYYNGEERAKGNILERFSAQQFPDLHSELNLSSLELGDSALYFCASSVGGRNTEAFFGQGTRLTVV.

Only one count was recorded for this clone. The rearrangement uses TRBV2 and TRBJ1-4; TRBD1 aligns across 7 bases. CDR1 is SNHLY, CDR2 FYNNEI, per germline. This CDR3 spans 15 amino acids. Trimming cost V 5 bases and J 0 bases; bases outside gene matches: 3. The CDR3 DNA reads as TGTGCCAGCAGTCACAGGGGAGCAACTAATGAAAAACTGTTTTTT. Translating it yields CASSHRGATNEKLFF.

The rearrangement uses TRBV9 and TRBJ2-7, with D possibly being TRBD1 (6 bases). The CDR3 extends over 15 amino acids. Between the trimmed V and J ends, which lost 0 bases and 1 base, there was a span of 11 bases. Germline CDR1 reads SGDLS; CDR2 reads YYNGEE. CDR3 coding DNA: TGTGCCAGCAGCGTAGGGGCAGGGACATCCTACGAGCAGTACTTC. It specifies CASSVGAGTSYEQYF. Using reference TRBV9 and TRBJ2-7 for the parts outside the CDR3, the full variable domain is DSGVTQTPKHLITATGQRVTLRCSPRSGDLSVYWYQQSLDQGLQFLIQYYNGEERAKGNILERFSAQQFPDLHSELNLSSLELGDSALYFCASSVGAGTSYEQYFGPGTRLTVT.

The rearrangement links TRBV9 to TRBJ2-5; the match to TRBD2 covers 13 bases. The CDR3 consists of 16 residues. The V segment lost 2 bases and the J segment 1 base; nucleotides outside the gene matches: 2. Germline values: CDR1 SGDLS, CDR2 YYNGEE. The CDR3 region is CASSVTSGGIQETQYF. The CDR3 DNA reads as TGTGCCAGCAGCGTGACTAGCGGGGGGATCCAAGAGACCCAGTACTTC.

The V gene is TRBV10-3, the J gene TRBJ2-7, with TRBD1 matching over 9 bases. From germline, CDR1 is ENHRY and CDR2 SYGVKD. This CDR3 has 13 residues. J lost 5 bases, V lost 10 bases, and 9 bases had no gene match. The CDR3, as DNA: TGTGCCAGCGTACAGGGGGCAGGGGACGAGCAGTACTTC. Translation: CASVQGAGDEQYF.

This clone occurred a few times. J is TRBJ2-7 and V is TRBV11-1; 10 bases are shared with TRBD2. This CDR3 contains 15 residues. The germline CDR1 and CDR2 sequences are SGHAT and FQDESV (reference sequence). V was pared by 3 bases and J by 4 bases, with 6 bases of the junction left unmatched. The CDR3 sequence: CASSFPLAGFYEQYF. CDR3 DNA: TGTGCCAGCAGCTTCCCACTAGCGGGGTTTTACGAGCAGTACTTC.

The rearrangement uses TRBV19 and TRBJ2-7, with 10 bases lining up with TRBD1. CDR1 and CDR2 from the germline V gene are LNHDA and SQIVND (reference sequence). Losses at the gene ends were 6 bases for V and 3 bases for J; bases not matched to a gene: 11. This CDR3 region has 16 residues. The CDR3 protein is CASRTEDRGANYEQYF. The CDR3 DNA is TGTGCCAGTAGGACTGAGGACAGGGGGGCCAACTACGAGCAGTACTTC.

The chain employs TRBV7-2 and TRBJ2-7, with D perhaps matching TRBD2 (5 bases). The germline V gene has CDR1 SGHTA and CDR2 FQGNSA. This CDR3 is built from 15 residues. Trimming stripped 5 bases from V and 0 bases from J, with 14 bases between. As DNA, the CDR3 is TGTGCCAGCAGCGCCTCGAGCGGATCCTCCTACGAGCAGTACTTC. It translates to CASSASSGSSYEQYF.

V is TRBV29-1 and J is TRBJ2-3; D uncertain. CDR3 length equals 12 residues. Deletions cut 2 bases from V and 6 bases from J, with 9 bases between. The germline V gene has CDR1 SQVTM and CDR2 ANQGSEA. CDR3 region: CSVENLLDTQYF. Here the CDR3 DNA reads TGCAGCGTTGAAAACTTGCTGGATACGCAGTATTTT.

This chain connects TRBV4-1 to TRBJ2-3, with 12 bases aligning to TRBD2. With 4 bases clipped from V and 0 bases from J, the junction kept 5 bases outside the gene matches. This CDR3 spans 17 amino acids. In germline, CDR1 is MGHRA, CDR2 YSYEKL. The CDR3 region has the DNA TGCGCCAGCAGCCGAGGACTAGCGGGGCCTAGCACAGATACGCAGTATTTT. As protein: CASSRGLAGPSTDTQYF.

V usage is TRBV11-2 and J usage is TRBJ2-2; TRBD1 might be the D (6 bases). Between the trimmed V and J ends, which lost 5 bases and 0 bases, there was a span of 10 bases. There are 15 residues in the CDR3. The V gene's germline CDR1 is SGHAT and CDR2 FQNNGV. Here the CDR3 reads CASSAQGTNTGELFF. The CDR3 DNA follows: TGTGCCAGCAGCGCCCAGGGGACGAACACCGGGGAGCTGTTTTTT.

The rearrangement links TRBV6-5 to TRBJ2-2, with 8 bases that match TRBD1. The CDR3 spans 14 residues. Trimming at V came to 2 bases and at J to 7 bases, leaving 3 bases not matched to a gene. Germline V gene data show CDR1 as MNHEY and CDR2 as SVGAGI. This CDR3 reads CASSYRQGFGELFF. The CDR3 nucleotides read TGTGCCAGCAGTTACCGACAGGGGTTCGGGGAGCTGTTTTTT.

The chain combines TRBV10-3 with TRBJ2-3; TRBD2 matches 11 bases. This CDR3 has 18 residues. Losses at the gene ends were 3 bases for V and 3 bases for J; bases not matched to a gene: 11. Germline CDR1 ENHRY, CDR2 SYGVKD. The CDR3 nucleotides read TGTGCCATCAGTGACCCGGGACTAGCGGAGGTGGAAACAGATACGCAGTATTTT. It encodes CAISDPGLAEVETDTQYF.

The gene calls are TRBV28 and TRBJ2-5; D remains unclear. V was shortened by 6 bases and J by 5 bases, with 13 bases between the two germline ends. The CDR3 has 13 amino acids. Germline V CDR1 and CDR2: MDHEN, SYDVKM. The CDR3 DNA is TGTGCCAGCAGGGTGAGGAGCCGTGAGACCCAGTACTTC. Its protein is CASRVRSRETQYF.

This sequence joins TRBV7-3 and TRBJ2-7; the match to TRBD2 covers 7 bases. The germline V gene encodes CDR1 SGHTA and CDR2 FQGTGA. The CDR3 sequence is 12 residues long. With 8 bases clipped from V and 2 bases from J, the junction kept 3 bases outside the gene matches. The CDR3 loop is CASPRGAYEQYF. The CDR3 DNA sequence: TGTGCCAGCCCCCGGGGGGCCTACGAGCAGTACTTC.

This chain joins TRBV29-1 and TRBJ2-7, with 8 bases lining up with TRBD1. Trimming took 6 bases from V and 2 from J; bases not matched to a gene: 9. The germline V gene encodes CDR1 SQVTM and CDR2 ANQGSEA. CDR3 length equals 14 residues. CDR3 sequence reads: CSVAFGQGAYEQYF. The DNA for the CDR3 is TGCAGCGTGGCGTTTGGACAGGGCGCCTACGAGCAGTACTTC.

This chain links TRBV7-3 with TRBJ1-6; D may be TRBD1 (6 bases). The CDR3 is made up of 14 amino acids. Germline assignment: CDR1 SGHTA and CDR2 FQGTGA. V lost 5 bases and J lost 8, with 13 bases in between. CDR3 loop: CASSPTGRDSPLHF. CDR3 nucleotide sequence: TGTGCCAGCAGCCCTACAGGGCGAGATTCACCCCTCCACTTT.

This clone was seen just once. The chain couples TRBV15 to TRBJ2-7, with TRBD2 as a possible D gene (6 bases). Germline lookup yields CDR1 LNHNV and CDR2 YYDKDF (reference sequence). V gave up 0 bases and J gave up 7 bases, with 16 bases separating them. The CDR3 contains 15 residues. CDR3 sequence: CATSRDVAAGREQYF. The CDR3 region has the DNA TGTGCCACCAGCAGAGATGTCGCAGCGGGTCGAGAGCAGTACTTC.

The sample holds a few counts of this clone. This chain uses TRBV20-1 with TRBJ2-2, with D hard to call. In germline, CDR1 is DFQATT, CDR2 SNEGSKA (reference sequence). Trimming pared 5 bases from V and 6 bases from J, leaving 7 bases between. The CDR3 sequence is 11 residues long. The CDR3: CSAPGPGELFF. The CDR3 coding sequence is TGCAGTGCTCCAGGCCCCGGGGAGCTGTTTTTT.

The V and J genes are TRBV9 and TRBJ2-3; D is perhaps TRBD1 (6 bases). The CDR3 is 15 amino acids. Germline-derived CDR1 and CDR2 are SGDLS and YYNGEE. Between the trimmed V and J ends, which lost 3 bases and 1 base, there was a span of 12 bases. The CDR3 nucleotides read TGTGCCAGCAGCGAAGGGGGATTGGGCACAGATACGCAGTATTTT. Amino acid sequence: CASSEGGLGTDTQYF.

The chain recombines TRBV27 with TRBJ2-3; TRBD1 matches 8 bases. The CDR3 consists of 14 residues. V lost 6 bases to trimming and J lost 0 bases; unmatched junction nucleotides: 2. Germline V gene data show CDR1 as MNHEY and CDR2 as SMNVEV (reference sequence). The CDR3: CASSGTGSTDTQYF. The CDR3 DNA follows: TGTGCCAGCAGCGGGACAGGCAGCACAGATACGCAGTATTTT.

This chain connects TRBV5-1 to TRBJ2-5; a weak D match, TRBD2 (5 bases). V gave up 2 bases and J gave up 4 bases, with 15 bases separating them. This CDR3 region has 15 residues. The V gene's germline CDR1 is SGHRS and CDR2 YFSETQ. The CDR3, as DNA: TGCGCCAGCAGCTTAGGACTTGGCGACTTAGAGACCCAGTACTTC. It yields the protein CASSLGLGDLETQYF.

The chain links TRBV4-1 to TRBJ1-4, with D possibly being TRBD1 (6 bases). The germline gives CDR1 MGHRA, CDR2 YSYEKL. The CDR3 has 16 residues. The V gene lost 0 bases and the J gene lost 3 bases, with 11 bases spanning the gap. The CDR3 coding sequence is TGCGCCAGCAGCCAAGAAGGGAGGGGGGCTAATGAAAAACTGTTTTTT. This codes for CASSQEGRGANEKLFF.

CDR3 loop: CASSLVASQTYEQYF. In DNA form, the CDR3 reads TGTGCCAGCAGCTTAGTCGCTAGTCAAACCTACGAGCAGTACTTC. This chain joins TRBV11-2 and TRBJ2-7; D is unclear. Trimming pared 1 base from V and 2 bases from J, leaving 12 bases between. The CDR3 totals 15 residues. From germline, CDR1 is SGHAT and CDR2 FQNNGV.

The rearrangement joins TRBV7-2 to TRBJ1-6; D is unclear. The ends were cut back, 1 base at V and 0 bases at J, with 13 bases in the middle. CDR1 is SGHTA and CDR2 is FQGNSA in the germline V gene. This CDR3 spans 18 amino acids. CDR3 protein: CASSLVAPTSSYNSPLHF. CDR3 coding DNA: TGTGCCAGCAGCTTAGTAGCCCCCACATCCTCCTATAATTCACCCCTCCACTTT.

This clone was observed a single time. The chain uses TRBV7-2 and TRBJ1-5; 7 bases line up with TRBD1. The germline V gene encodes CDR1 SGHTA and CDR2 FQGNSA. CDR3 size: 16 residues. Trimming took 5 bases from V and 0 from J; bases not matched to a gene: 7. The DNA for the CDR3 is TGTGCCAGCAGCAAGGGACAGAGTTATAGCAATCAGCCCCAGCATTTT. Its protein is CASSKGQSYSNQPQHF.

This sequence joins TRBV6-5 and TRBJ1-1; D ambiguous. Germline V gene data show CDR1 as MNHEY and CDR2 as SVGAGI. Trimming stripped 6 bases from V and 5 bases from J, with 13 bases between. CDR3 length equals 13 residues. The DNA of the CDR3 is TGTGCCAGCAGCCGGCTACTAGCGACTGAAGCTTTCTTT. Amino acid sequence: CASSRLLATEAFF.